This T cell receptor (beta chain) was observed in a study of blood T cells in healthy people across ages (dated by TCRdb to about 2015). For the wider study: In model experiments, template switching captured about one uniquely barcoded TCR beta cDNA molecule for every two T cells. Four age groups were formed from the donors: young (average approximately 15 years), middle-aged (approximately 39), aged (62) and long-lived (roughly 81). For two donors (one aged 18 to 30 and one aged 80 or older), the study analyzed two additional independent replicas of 1 million unique cDNA reads from the same blood draw. Age-related changes in TCR beta repertoire diversity were measured in the study by deep sequencing normalized with unique cDNA molecular identifiers. Here is what the overall study found, with its caveats: Because donor CMV infection status was unknown, age-related changes in expanded clonotypes were potentially confounded. Estimates of total diversity based on one million sequenced T cells were regarded as lower bounds and as underestimates. Bulk unsorted PBMC profiling prevented conclusive comparison of naive and antigen-experienced compartments. Observed TCR beta diversity per million T cells fell roughly linearly with age, and a significant reduction was already apparent by age approximately 41. A strong correlation was found between observed TCR beta diversity and the percentage of naive T cells measured by flow cytometry. The long-lived group showed more naive CD4+ T cells, fewer expanded clones and increased TCR diversity than the aged group, suggesting age selection.

A note on this clonotype: The antigen this receptor binds is unknown. The input lacks base qualities; no much larger clone sits a single base away.

The protocol used for the library was 5' RACE. TCRdb lists the instrument as Illumina HiSeq 2500. A second roughly 7 to 12 cycle PCR used a sample-barcoded 5' primer and a J-beta primer mix. A template-switch 5' adaptor carrying 12 random nucleotides introduced a unique molecular identifier onto each TCR beta cDNA molecule. Each sample yielded at least 3 million CDR3-containing paired-end reads. The Mint cDNA synthesis kit, primed by a TRBC-specific oligonucleotide, was used to synthesize first-strand cDNA from all RNA. Following uracil-DNA glycosylase treatment, a first 18-cycle PCR with universal primers M1SS and BC2_uni_R was performed on all cDNA. Per the authors' processing: For normalization, 1 million high-quality reads were randomly selected from each sample, with every read carrying a distinct molecular identifier. Instead of being binned into consensus sequences, reads that shared molecular identifiers were thrown out. MiTCR, set to a Q25 quality threshold and the strictest error-elimination algorithm, was used for CDR3 identification, clonotype clustering and error correction. A nonparametric unseen species model with Euler transformation was used to estimate lower-bound total TCR beta diversity. The public sequencing data were trimmed at Q25 with fastp and processed into clonotypes with MiXCR by TCRdb, which kept only in-frame beta chains. Entries that share a CDR3 protein sequence are merged under the most common genes and DNA. V and J calls and clone size were set by TCRdb, not the authors. Here the sample has around 1,000,000 distinct CDR3 sequences; approximately 25% occur a single time. Together, the top ten hold about 0.69% of the sample.

From a lookup of the germline V gene, CDR1 and CDR2 are LGHNA and YNFKEQ. Unmatched junction bases come to 11, with V trimmed by 0 bases and J by 2 bases. The CDR3 runs 18 amino acids, cysteine and phenylalanine included. This entry keeps only the CDR3 DNA: 54 bases, framed from base 1. The donors were about 40 Caucasian individuals from Russia, aged 6 to 90 years, who were systemically healthy. About 10 milliliters of peripheral blood were collected from each donor into EDTA-treated Vacutainer tubes. Ficoll-Paque density-gradient centrifugation was used to isolate PBMCs, with at least 6.5 million per sample. Total RNA was extracted from PBMCs with Trizol reagent, with at least 6 micrograms obtained per sample. The percentages of naive CD45RAhigh/CD27high T cells were determined by flow cytometry on a PBMC aliquot from every donor. The same sample was also studied in work on T cells of mothers and their children. The second study reports: Nine systemically healthy Caucasian individuals, comprising three mothers and their six children, were included as donors. cDNA synthesis consumed the entire amount of extracted RNA, loaded at 1.5 ug RNA in each 15 ul reaction. Sample barcodes and 2-4 random nucleotides were added via the M1S primer in the second PCR. More than 9 million TCR beta CDR3 reads were obtained from each mother, and some 3.2 million reads were obtained from each child. TCR recombination output is similarly shaped by thymic selection in related and unrelated pairs, with a minor effect exerted by inherited differences. Normalized repertoire overlap in related mother-child pairs was always slightly higher than in unrelated mother-child pairs, but the difference was never significant. Persistent microchimeric T cell clones were not detected, at a sensitivity of 85 to 100 clones per million clonotypes. The study used deep NGS to compare TCR beta repertoires of mothers and children, seeking features distinguishing related mother-child pairs from unrelated individuals. On average, the children were roughly 10 +/- 4 years old, while the mothers were approximately 41 +/- 4 years old. After adapters were ligated using NEBNext reagents, the libraries underwent 100+100 nt paired-end sequencing on an Illumina HiSeq 2000. Mother and child libraries were prepared a month apart and sequenced in separate runs to prevent cross-contamination. Each donor had between 500,000 and 2,000,000 distinct TCR beta clonotypes identified. Naive TCR beta clonotypes were estimated from low-frequency clonotypes matched to each donor's FACS-determined naive share, without sorting.

The sequence was obtained from a girl aged 2 to 9 in good health. The sequenced sample consisted of blood. The receptor chain draws on TRBV4-2 and TRBJ2-3; TRBD2 aligns with 7 central bases. CDR3 region: CASSQDTGPLALTDTQYF. Read as DNA, the sequence is TGTGCCAGCAGCCAAGATACTGGGCCACTAGCGCTCACAGATACGCAGTATTTT.